A selection of T cell receptor beta chains follows, all from one sample in a study of T-cell memory formation after mild COVID-19. TCRdb re-derived calls from the 5' RACE reads in MiXCR, one entry per CDR3 protein. This repertoire shows about 180,000 distinct CDR3 sequences, around 18% found once; its top ten account for roughly 3.8%. The specimen was PBMCs or a T cell subset sorted from them (not recorded which). These receptors originate from a man between 18 and 35 years old who had mild COVID-19 (a few samples of this study predate the infection). Cell type and time point are not known. Both conserved end residues are part of each CDR3.

V	J	CDR3
TRBV4-3	TRBJ2-5	CASSQLWQRQETQYF
TRBV5-1	TRBJ1-3	CASSLDHSGNTIYF
TRBV5-4	TRBJ1-6	CASSLVGDSNNSPLHF
TRBV10-3	TRBJ2-3	CAISEGLAGFYTQYF
TRBV7-2	TRBJ2-7	CASSPGPRREQYF
TRBV20-1	TRBJ1-6	CSARVSGQGSPLHF
TRBV3-1	TRBJ1-1	CASSPQGYTEAFF
TRBV9	TRBJ2-5	CASSPRLNRETQYF
TRBV7-2	TRBJ1-1	CASSNRDRGIYQAFF
TRBV9	TRBJ1-1	CASSETSTSDTEAFF
TRBV27	TRBJ2-7	CASISGALPYEQYF
TRBV6-2/TRBV6-3	TRBJ2-2	CASTLSGAAGELFF
TRBV5-1	TRBJ1-1	CTSSLAALGHTEAFF
TRBV18	TRBJ1-1	CASSPPAKNTEAFF
TRBV7-8	TRBJ1-1	CASSSGGGALNTEAFF
TRBV7-2	TRBJ1-2	CASSLAVFDSPYGYTF
TRBV10-3	TRBJ1-6	CAISWQGANSPLHF
TRBV7-2	TRBJ1-5	CASSPGEHQPQHF
TRBV6-5	TRBJ1-6	CASRLPRLNSPLHF
TRBV28	TRBJ1-3	CASTRRGSGNTIYF
TRBV5-6	TRBJ2-1	CASSLSSVGSYNEQFF
TRBV5-1	TRBJ1-1	CASSLGTGNTEAFF
TRBV3-1	TRBJ1-2	CASSQENYSGYTF
TRBV5-1	TRBJ2-3	CASSSLPGTPTDTQYF
TRBV5-1	TRBJ2-5	CASSLGAGGLEETQYF
TRBV24-1	TRBJ2-3	CATSATASTDTQYF
TRBV7-7	TRBJ2-1	CASSLQGRDEQFF